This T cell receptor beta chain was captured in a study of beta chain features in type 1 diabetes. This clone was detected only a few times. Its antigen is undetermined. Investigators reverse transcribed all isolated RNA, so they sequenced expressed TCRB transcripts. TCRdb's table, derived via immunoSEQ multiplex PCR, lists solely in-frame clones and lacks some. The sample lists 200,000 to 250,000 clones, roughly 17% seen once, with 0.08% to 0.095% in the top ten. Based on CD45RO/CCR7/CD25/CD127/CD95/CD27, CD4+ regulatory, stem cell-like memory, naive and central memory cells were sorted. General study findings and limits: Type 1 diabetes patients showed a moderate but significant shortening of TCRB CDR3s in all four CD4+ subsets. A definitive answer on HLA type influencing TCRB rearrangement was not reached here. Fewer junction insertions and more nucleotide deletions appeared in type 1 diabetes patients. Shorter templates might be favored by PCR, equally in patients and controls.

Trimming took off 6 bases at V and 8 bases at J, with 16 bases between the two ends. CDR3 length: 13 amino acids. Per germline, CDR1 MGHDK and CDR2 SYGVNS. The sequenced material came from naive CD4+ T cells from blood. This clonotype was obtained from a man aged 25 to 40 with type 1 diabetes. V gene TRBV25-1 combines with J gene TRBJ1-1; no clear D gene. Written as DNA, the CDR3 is TGTGCCAGCAGACTCCGAGAGGCAAGGGAAGCTTTCTTT. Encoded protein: CASRLREAREAFF.